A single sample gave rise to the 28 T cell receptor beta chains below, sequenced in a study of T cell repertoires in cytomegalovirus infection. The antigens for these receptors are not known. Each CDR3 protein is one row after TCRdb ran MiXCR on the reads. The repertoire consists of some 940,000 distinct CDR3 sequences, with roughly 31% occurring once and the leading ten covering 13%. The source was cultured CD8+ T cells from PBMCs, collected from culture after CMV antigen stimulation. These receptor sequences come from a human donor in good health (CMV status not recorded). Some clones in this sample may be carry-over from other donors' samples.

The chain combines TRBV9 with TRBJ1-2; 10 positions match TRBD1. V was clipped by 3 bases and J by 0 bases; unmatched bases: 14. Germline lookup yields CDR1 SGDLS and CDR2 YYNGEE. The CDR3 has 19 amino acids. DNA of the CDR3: TGTGCCAGCAGCGCCGAGATCATAGGGACAGGGGACGCTAACTATGGCTACACCTTC. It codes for CASSAEIIGTGDANYGYTF.

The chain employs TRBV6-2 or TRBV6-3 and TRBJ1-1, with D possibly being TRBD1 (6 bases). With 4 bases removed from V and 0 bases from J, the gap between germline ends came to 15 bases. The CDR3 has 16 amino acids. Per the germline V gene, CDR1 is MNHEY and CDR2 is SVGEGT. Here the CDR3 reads CASSFWTASMNTEAFF. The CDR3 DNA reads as TGTGCCAGCAGTTTCTGGACAGCTTCCATGAACACTGAAGCTTTCTTT.

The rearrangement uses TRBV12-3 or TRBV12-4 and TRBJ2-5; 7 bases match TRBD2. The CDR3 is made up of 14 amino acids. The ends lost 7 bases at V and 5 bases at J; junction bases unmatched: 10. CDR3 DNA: TGTGCCAGCAATCCTGGGACCGGGAGGGAGACCCAGTACTTC. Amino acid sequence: CASNPGTGRETQYF.

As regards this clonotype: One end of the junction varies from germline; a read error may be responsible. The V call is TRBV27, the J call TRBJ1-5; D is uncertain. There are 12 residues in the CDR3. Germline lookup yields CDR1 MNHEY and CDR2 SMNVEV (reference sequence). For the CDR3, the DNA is TGTGGCAGCAGCCCCGGAGGACAGCCCCAGCATTTT. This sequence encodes CGSSPGGQPQHF.

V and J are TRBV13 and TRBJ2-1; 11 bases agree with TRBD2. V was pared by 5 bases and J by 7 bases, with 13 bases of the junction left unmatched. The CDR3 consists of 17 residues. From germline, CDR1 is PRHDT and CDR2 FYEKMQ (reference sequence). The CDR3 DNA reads TGTGCCAGCAGCCCGCCCCTCCCGACTAGCGGGGCGAATGAGCAGTTCTTC. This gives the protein CASSPPLPTSGANEQFF.

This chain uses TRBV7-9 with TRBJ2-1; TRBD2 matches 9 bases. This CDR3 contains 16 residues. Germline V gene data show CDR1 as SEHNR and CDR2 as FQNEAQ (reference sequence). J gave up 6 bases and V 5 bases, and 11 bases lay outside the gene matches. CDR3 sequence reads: CASSPKWGGGGNEQFF. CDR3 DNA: TGTGCCAGCAGCCCCAAGTGGGGCGGGGGGGGCAATGAGCAGTTCTTC.

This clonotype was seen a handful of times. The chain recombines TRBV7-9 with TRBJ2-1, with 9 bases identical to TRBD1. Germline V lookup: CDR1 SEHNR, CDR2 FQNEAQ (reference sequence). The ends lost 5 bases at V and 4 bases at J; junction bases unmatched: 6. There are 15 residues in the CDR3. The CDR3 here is CASSHRQGVYNEQFF. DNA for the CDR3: TGTGCCAGCAGCCATCGACAGGGGGTTTACAATGAGCAGTTCTTC.

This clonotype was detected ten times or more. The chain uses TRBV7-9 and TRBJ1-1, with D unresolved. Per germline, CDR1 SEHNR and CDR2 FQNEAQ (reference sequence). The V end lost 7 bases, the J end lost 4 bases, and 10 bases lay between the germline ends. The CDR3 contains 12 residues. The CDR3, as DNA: TGTGCCAGCACCCCAGCAACCACTGAAGCTTTCTTT. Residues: CASTPATTEAFF.

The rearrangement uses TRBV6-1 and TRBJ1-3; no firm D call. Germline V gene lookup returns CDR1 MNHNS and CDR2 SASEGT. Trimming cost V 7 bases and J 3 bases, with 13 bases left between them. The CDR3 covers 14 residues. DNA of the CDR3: TGTGCCAGCATCCCTGATCGGTATGGAAACACCATATATTTT. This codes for CASIPDRYGNTIYF.

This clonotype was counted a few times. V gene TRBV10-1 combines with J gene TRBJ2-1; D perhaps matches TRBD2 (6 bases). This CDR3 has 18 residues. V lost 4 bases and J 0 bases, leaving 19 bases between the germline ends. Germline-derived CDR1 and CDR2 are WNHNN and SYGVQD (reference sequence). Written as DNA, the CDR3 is TGCGCCAGCAGTGGGGCTAATCAAGCGGGTAGCTCCTACAATGAGCAGTTCTTC. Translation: CASSGANQAGSSYNEQFF.

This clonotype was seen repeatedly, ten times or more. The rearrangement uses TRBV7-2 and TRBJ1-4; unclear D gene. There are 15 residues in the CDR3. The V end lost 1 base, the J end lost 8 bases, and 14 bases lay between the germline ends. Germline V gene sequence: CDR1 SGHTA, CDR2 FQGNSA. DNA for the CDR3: TGTGCCAGCAGCTTAGATGGGGTCCCCAGAGAAAAACTGTTTTTT. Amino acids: CASSLDGVPREKLFF.

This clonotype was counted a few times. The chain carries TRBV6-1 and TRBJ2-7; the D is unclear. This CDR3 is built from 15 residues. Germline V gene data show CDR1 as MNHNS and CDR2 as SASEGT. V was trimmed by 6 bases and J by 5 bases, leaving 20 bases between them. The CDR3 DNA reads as TGTGCCAGCAGGCCTGACCAAACATCGGTAGACGAGCAGTACGTC. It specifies CASRPDQTSVDEQYV.

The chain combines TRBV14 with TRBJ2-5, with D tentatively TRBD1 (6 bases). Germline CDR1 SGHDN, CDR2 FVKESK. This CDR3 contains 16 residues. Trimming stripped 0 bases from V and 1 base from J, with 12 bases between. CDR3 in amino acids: CASSQDTGPLQETQYF. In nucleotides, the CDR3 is TGTGCCAGCAGCCAAGACACAGGGCCCCTCCAAGAGACCCAGTACTTC.

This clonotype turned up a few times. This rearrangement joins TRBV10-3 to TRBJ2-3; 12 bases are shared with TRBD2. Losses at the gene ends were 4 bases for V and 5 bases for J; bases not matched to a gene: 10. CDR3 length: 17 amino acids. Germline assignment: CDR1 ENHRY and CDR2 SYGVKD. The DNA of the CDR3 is TGTGCCATCAGTGCCCCGACTAGCGGGGGAGCGGGAGATACGCAGTATTTT. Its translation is CAISAPTSGGAGDTQYF.

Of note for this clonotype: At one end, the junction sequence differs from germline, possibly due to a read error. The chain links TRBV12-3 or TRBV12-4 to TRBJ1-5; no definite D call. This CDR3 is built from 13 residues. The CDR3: CVSSEVPNQPQHF. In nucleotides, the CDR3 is TGTGTCAGCAGTGAAGTCCCTAATCAGCCCCAGCATTTT.

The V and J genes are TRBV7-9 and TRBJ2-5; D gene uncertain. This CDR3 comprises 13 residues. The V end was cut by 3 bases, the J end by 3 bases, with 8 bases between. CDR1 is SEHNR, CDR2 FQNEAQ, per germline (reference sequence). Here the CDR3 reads CASSFGEEETQYF. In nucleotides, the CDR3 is TGTGCCAGCAGCTTCGGAGAGGAAGAGACCCAGTACTTC.

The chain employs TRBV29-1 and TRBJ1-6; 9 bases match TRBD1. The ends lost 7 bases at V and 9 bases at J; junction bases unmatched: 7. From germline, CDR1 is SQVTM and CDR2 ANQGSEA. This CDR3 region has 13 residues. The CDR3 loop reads CSAGEQGASPLHF. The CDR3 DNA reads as TGCAGCGCGGGGGAACAGGGGGCTTCACCCCTCCACTTT.

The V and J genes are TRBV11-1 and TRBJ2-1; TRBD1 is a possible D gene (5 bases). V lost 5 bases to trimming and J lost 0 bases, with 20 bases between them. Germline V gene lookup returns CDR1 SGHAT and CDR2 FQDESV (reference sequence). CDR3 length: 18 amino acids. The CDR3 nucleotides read TGTGCCAGCAGCCTGAACAGCAGGGCAACGAGCTCCTACAATGAGCAGTTCTTC. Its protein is CASSLNSRATSSYNEQFF.

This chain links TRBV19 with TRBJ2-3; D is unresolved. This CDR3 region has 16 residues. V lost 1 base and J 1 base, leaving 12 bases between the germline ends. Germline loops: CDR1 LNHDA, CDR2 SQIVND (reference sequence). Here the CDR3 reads CASSIGPRYRTDTQYF. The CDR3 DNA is TGTGCCAGTAGTATAGGGCCACGATATCGCACAGATACGCAGTATTTT.

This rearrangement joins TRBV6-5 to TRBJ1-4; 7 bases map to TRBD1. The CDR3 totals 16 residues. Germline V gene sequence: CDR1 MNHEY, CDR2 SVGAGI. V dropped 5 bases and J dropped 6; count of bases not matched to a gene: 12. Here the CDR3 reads CASSNIPGGRDEKLFF. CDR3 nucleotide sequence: TGTGCCAGCAGTAATATTCCAGGGGGTCGCGATGAAAAACTGTTTTTT.

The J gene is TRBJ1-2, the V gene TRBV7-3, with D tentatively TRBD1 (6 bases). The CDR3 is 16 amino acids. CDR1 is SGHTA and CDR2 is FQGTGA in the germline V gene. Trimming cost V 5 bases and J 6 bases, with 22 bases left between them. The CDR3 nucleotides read TGTGCCAGCAGCCTTACCCCCGGGACACCTCTGGATGGCTACACCTTC. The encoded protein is CASSLTPGTPLDGYTF.

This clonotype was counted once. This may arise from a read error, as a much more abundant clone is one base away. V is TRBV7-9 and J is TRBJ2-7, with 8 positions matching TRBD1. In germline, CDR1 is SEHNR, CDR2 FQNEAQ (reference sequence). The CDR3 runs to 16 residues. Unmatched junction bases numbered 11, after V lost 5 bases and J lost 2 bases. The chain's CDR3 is CASSTKTGVNPYEQYF. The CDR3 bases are TGTGCCAGCAGCACTAAGACAGGGGTAAACCCCTACGAGCAGTACTTC.

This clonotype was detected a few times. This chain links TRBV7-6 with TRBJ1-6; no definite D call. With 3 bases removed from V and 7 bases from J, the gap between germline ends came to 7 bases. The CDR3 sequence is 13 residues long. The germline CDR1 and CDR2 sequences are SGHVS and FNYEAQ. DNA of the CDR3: TGTGCCAGCAGCTTCGACTTGAATTCACCCCTCCACTTT. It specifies CASSFDLNSPLHF.

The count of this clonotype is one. The CDR3, as DNA: TGTGCCAGTACCCCGGAGGCCGTCGGCACCGGGGAGCTGTTTTTT. It translates to CASTPEAVGTGELFF. The chain couples TRBV19 to TRBJ2-2; possibly TRBD2 for D (5 bases). The germline V gene has CDR1 LNHDA and CDR2 SQIVND (reference sequence). The CDR3 is 15 residues long. V was trimmed by 7 bases and J by 4 bases, leaving 16 bases between them. The full variable domain, with the rest looked up from reference TRBV19 and TRBJ2-2, is DGGITQSPKYLFRKEGQNVTLSCEQNLNHDAMYWYRQDPGQGLRLIYYSQIVNDFQKGDIAEGYSVSREKKESFPLTVTSAQKNPTAFYLCASTPEAVGTGELFFGEGSRLTVL.

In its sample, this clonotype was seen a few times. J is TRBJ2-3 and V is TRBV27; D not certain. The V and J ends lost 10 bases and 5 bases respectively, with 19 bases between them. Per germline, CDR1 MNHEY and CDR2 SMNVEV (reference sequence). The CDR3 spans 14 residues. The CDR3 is CATSLAPGVDTQYF. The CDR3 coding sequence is TGTGCCACTTCATTAGCCCCGGGTGTAGATACGCAGTATTTT.

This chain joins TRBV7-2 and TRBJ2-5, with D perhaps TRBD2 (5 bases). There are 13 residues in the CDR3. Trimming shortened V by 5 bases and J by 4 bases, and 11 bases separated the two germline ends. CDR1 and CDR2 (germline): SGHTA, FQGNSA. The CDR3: CASSLSAGETQYF. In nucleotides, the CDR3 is TGTGCCAGCAGCCTCTCCGCGGGAGAGACCCAGTACTTC.

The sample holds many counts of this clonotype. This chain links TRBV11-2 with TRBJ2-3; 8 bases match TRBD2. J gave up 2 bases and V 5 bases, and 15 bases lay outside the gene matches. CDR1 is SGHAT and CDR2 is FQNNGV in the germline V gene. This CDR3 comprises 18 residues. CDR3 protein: CASSATLWRGATTDTQYF. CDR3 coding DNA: TGTGCCAGCAGCGCCACTCTTTGGCGGGGGGCTACCACAGATACGCAGTATTTT.

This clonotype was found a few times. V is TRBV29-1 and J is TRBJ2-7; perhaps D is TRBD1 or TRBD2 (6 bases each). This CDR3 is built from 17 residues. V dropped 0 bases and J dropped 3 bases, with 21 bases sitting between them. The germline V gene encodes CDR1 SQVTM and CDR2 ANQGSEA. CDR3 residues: CSVEDRGPPDSDYEQYF. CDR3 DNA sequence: TGCAGCGTTGAAGATCGGGGGCCGCCGGACAGCGACTACGAGCAGTACTTC.